A selection of T cell receptor beta chains follows, all from one sample in a study of blood T cell repertoires in COVID-19. Only in-frame clones appear in the TCRdb table, and some are missing; sequencing was by immunoSEQ multiplex PCR. Found here are over 120,000 clones, over 75% of them singletons; the top ten hold 1.7%. The sample taken for sequencing was peripheral blood. The source is a woman aged 50 to 65 with acute or convalescent COVID-19. The CDR3 runs from the conserved cysteine through the conserved F or W. The order of the fields is D gene, J gene, clone size, V gene, CDR3 protein, CDR3 DNA. D genes are given only for firm matches. Some rows mark clone size as missing; the rest say once, few, many or name a class of expanded clone.

>TRBD1|TRBJ1-4|few|TRBV19
CASTQRTGREKLFF
TGTGCCAGTACCCAGAGGACAGGGCGAGAAAAACTGTTTTTT
>TRBD1|TRBJ1-1|once|TRBV10-3
CAISGYRGQDTEAFF
TGTGCCATCAGTGGCTACAGGGGGCAAGACACTGAAGCTTTCTTT
>-|TRBJ1-6|once|TRBV6-5
CASRAYRGDSPLHF
TGTGCCAGCAGGGCTTATCGGGGGGATTCACCCCTCCACTTT
>TRBD2|TRBJ2-3|-|TRBV7-8
CASSLEAGESTDTQYF
TGTGCCAGCAGCTTAGAAGCGGGAGAGAGCACAGATACGCAGTATTTT
>-|TRBJ2-5|-|TRBV2
CASSGQNQETQYF
TGTGCCAGCAGTGGGCAGAACCAAGAGACCCAGTACTTC
>TRBD1|TRBJ2-3|-|TRBV5-1
CASSGGTGGTDTQYF
TGCGCCAGCAGCGGGGGGACAGGGGGCACAGATACGCAGTATTTT
>-|TRBJ1-6|-|TRBV10-1
CASSLGVNSPLHF
TGCGCCAGCAGCCTAGGGGTTAATTCACCCCTCCACTTT
>TRBD1|TRBJ1-3|-|TRBV27
CASSSQGAGGNTIYF
TGTGCCAGCAGTTCGCAGGGGGCGGGTGGAAACACCATATATTTT
>-|TRBJ1-6|-|TRBV11-2
CASSLGQWNSPLHF
TGTGCCAGCAGCTTAGGGCAGTGGAATTCACCCCTCCACTTT
>TRBD1|TRBJ1-2|-|TRBV5-1
CASSTGQGGYGYTF
TGCGCCAGCAGCACCGGACAGGGGGGCTATGGCTACACCTTC
>-|TRBJ1-4|-|TRBV19
CASRSGSEKLFF
TGTGCCAGTAGGAGTGGGAGTGAAAAACTGTTTTTT